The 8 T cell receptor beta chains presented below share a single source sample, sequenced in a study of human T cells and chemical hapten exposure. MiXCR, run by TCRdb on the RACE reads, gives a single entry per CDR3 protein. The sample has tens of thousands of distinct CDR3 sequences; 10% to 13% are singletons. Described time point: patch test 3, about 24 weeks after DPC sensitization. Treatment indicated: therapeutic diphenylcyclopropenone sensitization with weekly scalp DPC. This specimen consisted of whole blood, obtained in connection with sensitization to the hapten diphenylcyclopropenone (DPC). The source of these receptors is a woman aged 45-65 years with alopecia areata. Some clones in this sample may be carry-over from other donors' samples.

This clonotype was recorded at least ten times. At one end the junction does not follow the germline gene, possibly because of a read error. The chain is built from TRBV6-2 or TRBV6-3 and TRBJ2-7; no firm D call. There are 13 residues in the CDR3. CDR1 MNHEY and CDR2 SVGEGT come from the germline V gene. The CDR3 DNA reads TGTGCCAGCAGTCCGAAGAGGCGACTCCCGGTCCGCTTC. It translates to CASSPKRRLPVRF.

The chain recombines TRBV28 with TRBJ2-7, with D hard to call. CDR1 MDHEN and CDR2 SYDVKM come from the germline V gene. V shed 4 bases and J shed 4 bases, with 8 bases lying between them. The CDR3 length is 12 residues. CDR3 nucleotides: TGTGCCAGCAGTTCTCGTCTGTACGAGCAGTACTTC. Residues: CASSSRLYEQYF.

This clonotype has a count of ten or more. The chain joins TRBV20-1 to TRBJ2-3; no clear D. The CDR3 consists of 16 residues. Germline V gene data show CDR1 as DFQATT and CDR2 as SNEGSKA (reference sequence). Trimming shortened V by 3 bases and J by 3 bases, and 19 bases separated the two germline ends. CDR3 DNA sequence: TGCAGTGCTAGGATTCCCCGTCAGAGCGATACAGATACGCAGTATTTT. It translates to CSARIPRQSDTDTQYF.

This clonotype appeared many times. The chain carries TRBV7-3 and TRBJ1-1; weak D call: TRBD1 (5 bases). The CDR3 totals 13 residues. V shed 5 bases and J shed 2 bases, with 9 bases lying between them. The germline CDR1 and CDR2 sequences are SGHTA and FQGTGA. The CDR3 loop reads CASSMGPNTEAFF. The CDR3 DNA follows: TGTGCCAGCAGCATGGGACCTAACACTGAAGCTTTCTTT.

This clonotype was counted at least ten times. The CDR3 region is CAWSTGSYGYTF. The CDR3 DNA follows: TGTGCCTGGTCCACGGGCAGCTACGGCTACACCTTC. This chain links TRBV30 with TRBJ1-2; D call uncertain. The germline CDR1 and CDR2 sequences are GTSNPN and SVGIG (reference sequence). The CDR3 has 12 amino acids. The V gene lost 5 bases and the J gene lost 8 bases, with 15 bases spanning the gap.

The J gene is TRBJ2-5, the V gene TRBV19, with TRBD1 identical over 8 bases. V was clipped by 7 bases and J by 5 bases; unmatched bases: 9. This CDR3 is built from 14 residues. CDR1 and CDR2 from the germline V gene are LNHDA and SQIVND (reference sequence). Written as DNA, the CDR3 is TGTGCCAGTATAGGAGGACAGGGTTACGAGACCCAGTACTTC. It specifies CASIGGQGYETQYF.

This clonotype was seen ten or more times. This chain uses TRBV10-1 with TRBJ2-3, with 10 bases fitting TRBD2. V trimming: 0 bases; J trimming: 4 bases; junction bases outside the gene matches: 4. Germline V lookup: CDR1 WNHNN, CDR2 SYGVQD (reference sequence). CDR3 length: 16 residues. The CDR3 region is CASSESWLAGADTQYF. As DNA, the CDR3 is TGCGCCAGCAGTGAGTCTTGGCTAGCGGGAGCAGATACGCAGTATTTT.

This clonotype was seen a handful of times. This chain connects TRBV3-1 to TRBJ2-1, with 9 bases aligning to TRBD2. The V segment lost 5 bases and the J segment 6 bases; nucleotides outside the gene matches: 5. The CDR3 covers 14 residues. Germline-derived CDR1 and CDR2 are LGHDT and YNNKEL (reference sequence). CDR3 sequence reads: CASSARGGSNEQFF. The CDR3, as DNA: TGTGCCAGCAGCGCGCGGGGGGGCTCCAATGAGCAGTTCTTC.